One and the same sample provided the 26 T cell receptor beta chains below, sequenced in a study of blood T cell repertoires in COVID-19. Profiled with immunoSEQ multiplex PCR; TCRdb holds only in-frame clones, not every one. This sample carries about 170,000 clones, roughly four fifths of them seen once, and the ten largest clones take approximately 2%. Sequenced input: peripheral blood. The receptors stem from a woman aged 80 or over with acute or convalescent COVID-19.

The V and J genes are TRBV5-5 and TRBJ2-7, with D possibly being TRBD1 (5 bases). Germline assignment: CDR1 SGHKS and CDR2 YYEKEE (reference sequence). The CDR3 has 14 amino acids. Trimming removed 0 bases from V and 3 bases from J, with 10 bases in between. In DNA form, the CDR3 reads TGTGCCAGCAGCTTGGCGGCAGGGATCTACGAGCAGTACTTC. As protein: CASSLAAGIYEQYF. The whole variable domain, remainder taken from reference TRBV5-5 and TRBJ2-7, is DAGVTQSPTHLIKTRGQQVTLRCSPISGHKSVSWYQQVLGQGPQFIFQYYEKEERGRGNFPDRFSARQFPNYSSELNVNALLLGDSALYLCASSLAAGIYEQYFGPGTRLTVT.

The V call is TRBV20-1, the J call TRBJ2-7, with TRBD2 identical over 8 bases. The V and J ends lost 3 bases and 6 bases, in that order; junction bases with no gene match: 13. Germline V CDR1 and CDR2: DFQATT, SNEGSKA (reference sequence). The CDR3 loop spans 15 amino acids. This CDR3 is CSASPAGAHSREQYF. The CDR3, as DNA: TGCAGTGCTAGTCCAGCGGGAGCCCACTCTCGCGAGCAGTACTTC.

The chain is built from TRBV27 and TRBJ2-7; tentative D call: TRBD1 (5 bases). The CDR3 runs 15 residues. Germline V gene data show CDR1 as MNHEY and CDR2 as SMNVEV (reference sequence). V gave up 0 bases and J gave up 3 bases, with 12 bases separating them. The CDR3 region has the DNA TGTGCCAGCAGTTTATCCCAGGGAATACTCTACGAGCAGTACTTC. This translates into CASSLSQGILYEQYF.

This clone occurred a few times. This chain joins TRBV30 and TRBJ2-5; TRBD1 aligns across 8 bases. Germline assignment: CDR1 GTSNPN and CDR2 SVGIG (reference sequence). The ends lost 2 bases at V and 5 bases at J; junction bases unmatched: 13. This CDR3 has 16 amino acids. CDR3: CAWSRPTRTGLETQYF. CDR3 DNA sequence: TGTGCCTGGAGTCGTCCTACTCGGACAGGGCTGGAGACCCAGTACTTC.

This sequence joins TRBV9 and TRBJ2-5; 9 positions agree with TRBD2. Germline V gene sequence: CDR1 SGDLS, CDR2 YYNGEE. V lost 3 bases and J lost 5; bases outside the gene matches: 5. This CDR3 is 14 amino acids long. Here the CDR3 DNA reads TGTGCCAGCAGCGACGGACTAGCGAAGGAGACCCAGTACTTC. Translated, it gives CASSDGLAKETQYF.

The chain carries TRBV19 and TRBJ2-5; the D gene is possibly TRBD1 (6 bases). Per germline, CDR1 LNHDA and CDR2 SQIVND (reference sequence). V shed 3 bases and J shed 4 bases, with 9 bases lying between them. The CDR3 runs 13 residues. CDR3 DNA sequence: TGTGCCAGTAGTATCAACAGGGTAGAGACCCAGTACTTC. Its translation: CASSINRVETQYF.

This clone appeared once. The genes are TRBV6-1 and TRBJ2-7; 7 positions match TRBD2. V lost 1 base, J lost 4 bases, and 4 bases stayed unmatched. From germline, CDR1 is MNHNS and CDR2 SASEGT. The CDR3 length is 14 residues. The CDR3 sequence is CASSEGGSVYEQYF. The CDR3 DNA is TGTGCCAGCAGTGAAGGCGGGAGCGTTTACGAGCAGTACTTC.

The V gene is TRBV6-5, the J gene TRBJ1-3, with 7 bases lining up with TRBD1. Germline-derived CDR1 and CDR2 are MNHEY and SVGAGI. V lost 6 bases to trimming and J lost 6 bases; unmatched junction nucleotides: 8. The CDR3 spans 14 residues. The CDR3 nucleotides read TGTGCCAGCAGGGACCCGACAGGGACAAACACCATATATTTT. It codes for CASRDPTGTNTIYF.

The CDR3 sequence is CAWNRDSYNEQFF. CDR3 bases: TGTGCCTGGAACCGAGACTCGTACAATGAGCAGTTCTTC. The genes are TRBV30 and TRBJ2-1; unclear D gene. The CDR3 is 13 residues long. V lost 4 bases and J lost 4, with 11 bases in between. Germline V gene sequence: CDR1 GTSNPN, CDR2 SVGIG (reference sequence).

The chain is built from TRBV28 and TRBJ1-2; TRBD1 might be the D (6 bases). CDR3 length equals 15 residues. Germline V gene data show CDR1 as MDHEN and CDR2 as SYDVKM. Trimming took 7 bases from V and 2 from J, leaving 17 bases between them. The CDR3 region has the DNA TGTGCCAGCACCCAATCGGGGGGGCAGAACTATGGCTACACCTTC. Translation gives CASTQSGGQNYGYTF.

This clone was detected a few times. The chain uses TRBV7-9 and TRBJ2-7; D might be TRBD2 (5 bases). The CDR3 contains 16 residues. Trimming left V 5 bases short and J 2 bases short, with 19 bases between. Germline assignment: CDR1 SEHNR and CDR2 FQNEAQ (reference sequence). CDR3 sequence (DNA): TGTGCCAGCAGCCGGGCAGGTCCCCTCGGGGCCTACGAGCAGTACTTC. Protein: CASSRAGPLGAYEQYF.

The chain is built from TRBV5-1 and TRBJ1-1; 9 nucleotides match TRBD1. Trimming at V came to 0 bases and at J to 10 bases, leaving 4 bases not matched to a gene. The germline gives CDR1 SGHRS, CDR2 YFSETQ. This CDR3 spans 13 amino acids. The CDR3 sequence is CASSLDRGLAAFF. The CDR3 DNA follows: TGCGCCAGCAGCTTGGACAGGGGGCTAGCAGCTTTCTTT. Together with reference TRBV5-1 and TRBJ1-1, the CDR3 gives the full variable domain: KAGVTQTPRYLIKTRGQQVTLSCSPISGHRSVSWYQQTPGQGLQFLFEYFSETQRNKGNFPGRFSGRQFSNSRSEMNVSTLELGDSALYLCASSLDRGLAAFFGQGTRLTVV.

This chain links TRBV7-9 with TRBJ2-7, with 11 bases lining up with TRBD1. V gave up 5 bases and J gave up 6 bases; unmatched junction bases: 12. Per the germline V gene, CDR1 is SEHNR and CDR2 is FQNEAQ (reference sequence). The CDR3 has 16 amino acids. The CDR3 DNA is TGTGCCAGCAGCCCCACCCGGGACAGGGGGTCTAGCGAGCAGTACTTC. Its protein is CASSPTRDRGSSEQYF.

V usage is TRBV28 and J usage is TRBJ2-7, with TRBD1 as a possible D gene (6 bases). The CDR3 runs 14 residues. Per the germline V gene, CDR1 is MDHEN and CDR2 is SYDVKM. V dropped 3 bases and J dropped 1 base, with 10 bases sitting between them. CDR3 region: CASSFNQGSYEQYF. CDR3 in DNA: TGTGCCAGCAGTTTCAACCAGGGGTCCTACGAGCAGTACTTC. Variable domain in full (rest from reference TRBV28 and TRBJ2-7): DVKVTQSSRYLVKRTGEKVFLECVQDMDHENMFWYRQDPGLGLRLIYFSYDVKMKEKGDIPEGYSVSREKKERFSLILESASTNQTSMYLCASSFNQGSYEQYFGPGTRLTVT.

This clone was found a few times. The genes are TRBV28 and TRBJ2-6; unclear D gene. There are 14 residues in the CDR3. The V gene's germline CDR1 is MDHEN and CDR2 SYDVKM. V was cut by 3 bases and J by 4 bases, with 7 bases left in between. The CDR3 reads CASSFLSGANVLTF. The CDR3 bases are TGTGCCAGCAGTTTTTTATCCGGGGCCAACGTCCTGACTTTC.

The rearrangement joins TRBV9 to TRBJ1-3; unclear D gene. Trimming left V 3 bases short and J 3 bases short, with 16 bases between. Germline loops: CDR1 SGDLS, CDR2 YYNGEE. The CDR3 spans 16 residues. CDR3 protein: CASSEAPPGNGNTIYF. The CDR3 nucleotides are TGTGCCAGCAGCGAGGCGCCCCCGGGAAATGGAAACACCATATATTTT.

V and J are TRBV5-1 and TRBJ1-2; D remains unclear. Deletions cut 0 bases from V and 5 bases from J, with 17 bases between. The CDR3 extends over 16 amino acids. Germline V CDR1 and CDR2: SGHRS, YFSETQ. The CDR3 spells CASSLGGPTGRYGYTF. Written as DNA, the CDR3 is TGCGCCAGCAGCTTGGGTGGCCCCACCGGGAGGTATGGCTACACCTTC.

This clone was detected only once. The genes are TRBV19 and TRBJ2-2; 12 nucleotides line up with TRBD1. CDR1 is LNHDA and CDR2 is SQIVND in the germline V gene (reference sequence). CDR3 length: 14 amino acids. Germline trimming cut 6 bases from V and 7 bases from J; bases unmatched to any gene: 3. CDR3 protein: CASRGTGGFGELFF. Written as DNA, the CDR3 is TGTGCCAGTAGGGGGACAGGGGGCTTCGGGGAGCTGTTTTTT.

The rearrangement links TRBV6-5 to TRBJ2-7, with 8 bases matching TRBD1. CDR3 length: 14 residues. V was pared by 5 bases and J by 2 bases, with 5 bases of the junction left unmatched. The V gene's germline CDR1 is MNHEY and CDR2 SVGAGI. CDR3 nucleotides: TGTGCCAGCAGTCGGACAGGGCCGCCCTACGAGCAGTACTTC. Translation gives CASSRTGPPYEQYF.

The rearrangement uses TRBV6-1 and TRBJ1-1; TRBD1 might be the D (5 bases). The CDR3 totals 14 residues. The germline CDR1 and CDR2 sequences are MNHNS and SASEGT. V dropped 1 base and J dropped 5 bases, with 11 bases sitting between them. The CDR3 DNA sequence: TGTGCCAGCAGTGAAGGGGGGGAGCTGACTGAAGCTTTCTTT. Translation gives CASSEGGELTEAFF.

The V and J genes are TRBV11-2 and TRBJ2-6; D remains unclear. Germline values: CDR1 SGHAT, CDR2 FQNNGV. This CDR3 region has 15 residues. Trimming shortened V by 0 bases and J by 0 bases, and 3 bases separated the two germline ends. CDR3 sequence (DNA): TGTGCCAGCAGCTTAGACAGCTCTGGGGCCAACGTCCTGACTTTC. Its protein product is CASSLDSSGANVLTF. Looking up the rest from reference TRBV11-2 and TRBJ2-6 gives the full variable domain: EAGVAQSPRYKIIEKRQSVAFWCNPISGHATLYWYQQILGQGPKLLIQFQNNGVVDDSQLPKDRFSAERLKGVDSTLKIQPAKLEDSAVYLCASSLDSSGANVLTFGAGSRLTVL.

The chain combines TRBV7-8 with TRBJ1-2; TRBD1 matches 8 bases. J was trimmed by 4 bases and V by 1 base; bases with no gene match: 5. Per the germline V gene, CDR1 is SGHVS and CDR2 is FQNEAQ. CDR3 length: 15 amino acids. CDR3 nucleotides: TGTGCCAGCAGCTTAGATCCCAGGGGGCCCTATGGCTACACCTTC. Its translation is CASSLDPRGPYGYTF. The whole variable domain, remainder taken from reference TRBV7-8 and TRBJ1-2, is GAGVSQSPRYKVAKRGQDVALRCDPISGHVSLFWYQQALGQGPEFLTYFQNEAQLDKSGLPSDRFFAERPEGSVSTLKIQRTQQEDSAVYLCASSLDPRGPYGYTFGSGTRLTVV.

The chain employs TRBV5-1 and TRBJ1-2; D possibly corresponds to TRBD1 (6 bases). Trimming left V 2 bases short and J 2 bases short, with 16 bases between. The CDR3 is 16 residues long. The germline V gene encodes CDR1 SGHRS and CDR2 YFSETQ. CDR3 loop: CASSLKGQNENYGYTF. In nucleotides, the CDR3 is TGCGCCAGCAGCTTAAAGGGACAAAACGAGAACTATGGCTACACCTTC.

This clone was observed a few times. The gene calls are TRBV20-1 and TRBJ2-7, with 8 positions matching TRBD1. CDR1 is DFQATT and CDR2 is SNEGSKA in the germline V gene (reference sequence). V lost 3 bases to trimming and J lost 8 bases; unmatched junction nucleotides: 3. The CDR3 runs 11 residues. The CDR3 reads CSARTGEQQYF. CDR3 in DNA: TGCAGTGCTAGGACAGGGGAACAGCAGTACTTC.

The rearrangement joins TRBV14 to TRBJ2-7, with 13 positions matching TRBD2. V lost 4 bases to trimming and J lost 12 bases; unmatched junction nucleotides: 6. The CDR3 spans 13 residues. Germline CDR1 reads SGHDN; CDR2 reads FVKESK. CDR3 loop: CASSPGGLAGMYF. CDR3 bases: TGTGCCAGCAGCCCCGGGGGACTAGCGGGGATGTACTTC.

The chain couples TRBV3-1 (or the pseudogene TRBV3-2) to TRBJ1-6; D is possibly TRBD1 (5 bases). The V gene's germline CDR1 is LGHDT and CDR2 YNNKEL (reference sequence). The CDR3 has 16 residues. Trimming cost V 4 bases and J 0 bases, with 10 bases left between them. CDR3: CASSPGLSSYNSPLHF. Written as DNA, the CDR3 is TGTGCCAGCAGCCCGGGACTGTCCTCCTATAATTCACCCCTCCACTTT.